A single sample gave rise to the 2 T cell receptor beta chains below, sequenced in a study of shared clonotypes between healthy human individuals. Terminally differentiated effector memory CD45RA+ cells were excluded from the naive CD8 cells, which were CD45RO-negative and positively selected for CCR7. This table comes from immunoSEQ multiplex PCR, and its TCRdb copy is limited to in-frame clones, with some not included. The data show around 2.1 million clones, about 93% seen once. Material: naive CD8+ T cells from PBMCs. These receptors were taken from a man aged 18 to 29 in good health. Some clones in this sample may be carry-over from other donors' samples.

This rearrangement joins TRBV7-9 to TRBJ2-1; 7 nucleotides match TRBD1. This CDR3 comprises 16 residues. Unmatched junction bases numbered 10, after V lost 1 base and J lost 7 bases. Germline values: CDR1 SEHNR, CDR2 FQNEAQ (reference sequence). In DNA form, the CDR3 reads TGTGCCAGCAGCTTAGTCGGCAGGGACAGAGGTAATGAGCAGTTCTTC. Protein: CASSLVGRDRGNEQFF. Full variable domain (remainder filled in from reference TRBV7-9 and TRBJ2-1): DTGVSQNPRHKITKRGQNVTFRCDPISEHNRLYWYRQTLGQGPEFLTYFQNEAQLEKSRLLSDRFSAERPKGSFSTLEIQRTEQGDSAMYLCASSLVGRDRGNEQFFGPGTRLTVL.

This clone was seen only a few times. The chain is built from TRBV19 and TRBJ2-7; 7 nucleotides agree with TRBD1. This CDR3 has 13 residues. With V trimmed by 5 bases and J by 4 bases, 5 bases remained unmatched. Germline lookup yields CDR1 LNHDA and CDR2 SQIVND (reference sequence). The CDR3 DNA is TGTGCCAGTAGTTCCGGGACAGATTACGAGCAGTACTTC. Translation gives CASSSGTDYEQYF.